This TCR beta chain was documented in a study of human T cells and chemical hapten exposure. Across the whole study: DPC 0.01% went on the upper back by patch test, with reading at 6 days. Whole-study results and caveats: Patch test score rose with PT1 expanded TCRs, significant at 8, 16, 32, not 4.

As concerns this clonotype: The antigen remains undetermined.

The CDR3 loop spans 16 amino acids. In germline, CDR1 is SGHRS, CDR2 YFSETQ. Trimming removed 6 bases from V and 9 bases from J, with 22 bases in between. As the library was built, unique molecular identifiers were attached to individual cDNA molecules. Via MiXCR, TCRdb re-called the RACE reads, giving one row per CDR3 protein. In the table there are 65,000 to 90,000 distinct CDR3 sequences, 12% to 15% of which are singletons. Time point described: pre-sensitization, week 0. The treatment here: therapeutic diphenylcyclopropenone sensitization with weekly scalp DPC. The source is a woman in her 50s with alopecia areata. Some clones in this sample may be carry-over from other donors' samples. The material sequenced was whole blood, taken in connection with sensitization to the hapten diphenylcyclopropenone (DPC). The rearrangement uses TRBV5-1 and TRBJ1-6, with a tentative D call TRBD1 (5 bases). CDR3 in DNA: TGCGCCAGCAAAAATCACGACGGGACCGGCAGTTCACCCCTCCACTTT. It specifies CASKNHDGTGSSPLHF.